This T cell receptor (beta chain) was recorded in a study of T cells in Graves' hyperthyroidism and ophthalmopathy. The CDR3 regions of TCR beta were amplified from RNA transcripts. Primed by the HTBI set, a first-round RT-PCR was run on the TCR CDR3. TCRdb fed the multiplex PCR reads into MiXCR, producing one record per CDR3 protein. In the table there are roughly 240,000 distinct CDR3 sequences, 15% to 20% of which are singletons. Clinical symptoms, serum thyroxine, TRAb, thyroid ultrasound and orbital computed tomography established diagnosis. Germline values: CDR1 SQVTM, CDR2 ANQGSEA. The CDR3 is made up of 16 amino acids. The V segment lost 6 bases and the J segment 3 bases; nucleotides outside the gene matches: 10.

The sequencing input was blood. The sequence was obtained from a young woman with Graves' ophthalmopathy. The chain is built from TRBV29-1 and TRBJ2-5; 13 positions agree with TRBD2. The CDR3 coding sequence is TGCAGCGTCTCCTACCCCGGGACTAGCGGGAAAGAGACCCAGTACTTC. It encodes CSVSYPGTSGKETQYF.